The sequence of this T cell receptor beta chain was determined in a study of shared clonotypes between healthy human individuals. CDR3 size: 15 residues. The V end lost 4 bases, the J end lost 0 bases, and 12 bases lay between the germline ends. Germline loops: CDR1 ENHRY, CDR2 SYGVKD. Clones were sequenced by immunoSEQ multiplex PCR, and TCRdb holds only the in-frame ones, with some missing. Of roughly 2,500,000 clones in the sample, 93% are singletons; the top ten hold 0.36%. Sequenced sample: naive CD4+ T cells from PBMCs. This sample's subset: CD45RA+ positively selected. The genes are TRBV10-3 and TRBJ1-1; TRBD1 is a possible D gene (5 bases). This TCR was recovered from a man in his late teens or twenties in good health. Some clones in this sample may be carry-over from other donors' samples. Written as DNA, the CDR3 is TGTGCCATCAGTGTAGGTGGGGGGATGAACACTGAAGCTTTCTTT. Encoded protein: CAISVGGGMNTEAFF.